Listed here are 8 T cell receptor beta chains from one sample, sequenced in a study of cytomegalovirus exposure and HLA in healthy donors. Use of 60 Vbeta and 13 Jbeta primers characterized the PCR. Sequencing used immunoSEQ multiplex PCR; TCRdb keeps in-frame clones, though not all of them. The table records under 200,000 clones, around 82% of them present only once. Material: PBMCs. The receptor set was obtained from a boy between 2 and 15 years old in good health and CMV-seronegative.

This clone appeared once. This sequence joins TRBV2 and TRBJ2-1; the match to TRBD1 covers 12 bases. The germline CDR1 and CDR2 sequences are SNHLY and FYNNEI. This CDR3 has 16 residues. V shed 0 bases and J 16 bases; nucleotides not matched to a gene: 13. Here the CDR3 reads CASSEAPGQGATGSFF. The CDR3 DNA reads TGTGCCAGCAGTGAAGCGCCGGGACAGGGGGCGACGGGTAGTTTCTTC.

This rearrangement joins TRBV5-5 to TRBJ1-1; TRBD1 agrees at 7 bases. The V and J ends lost 3 bases and 4 bases, in that order; junction bases with no gene match: 12. The CDR3 consists of 16 residues. Per germline, CDR1 SGHKS and CDR2 YYEKEE (reference sequence). CDR3 sequence: CASSSGQAPRSTEAFF. CDR3 nucleotide sequence: TGTGCCAGCAGCTCCGGACAGGCCCCAAGGAGCACTGAAGCTTTCTTT.

This clone was picked up one time. The chain combines TRBV5-1 with TRBJ2-7; possibly TRBD1 or TRBD2 for D (6 bases each). Germline V CDR1 and CDR2: SGHRS, YFSETQ. V lost 4 bases and J lost 2, with 16 bases in between. The CDR3 is 15 amino acids. Here the CDR3 DNA reads TGCGCCAGCAGCCTGGGGGGCGGGATGGCCTACGAGCAGTACTTC. This sequence encodes CASSLGGGMAYEQYF.

This rearrangement joins TRBV9 to TRBJ2-7, with TRBD1 identical over 10 bases. V shed 0 bases and J 5 bases; nucleotides not matched to a gene: 5. The germline gives CDR1 SGDLS, CDR2 YYNGEE. The CDR3 is 15 residues long. The CDR3 loop reads CASSVEDRGRHEQYF. The CDR3 DNA reads TGTGCCAGCAGCGTAGAGGACAGGGGGAGGCACGAGCAGTACTTC.

The V and J genes are TRBV5-1 and TRBJ2-5; D possibly corresponds to TRBD2 (5 bases). TRBJ2-7 explains the end of the DNA better; the J call may be wrong. The CDR3 is made up of 13 amino acids. The germline V gene encodes CDR1 SGHRS and CDR2 YFSETQ. Written as DNA, the CDR3 is TGCGCCAGCAGTAAAGAGGGCACCTACGAGCAGTACTTC. Protein sequence: CASSKEGTYEQYF.

Written as DNA, the CDR3 is TGTGCCAGCAGCGTAGGACAGGGGACTAATGAAAAACTGTTTTTT. This encodes CASSVGQGTNEKLFF. The rearrangement links TRBV9 to TRBJ1-4; 8 bases agree with TRBD1. This CDR3 region has 15 residues. V shed 0 bases and J 2 bases; nucleotides not matched to a gene: 0. Germline V CDR1 and CDR2: SGDLS, YYNGEE.

This clone has only a few counts. The J gene is TRBJ2-2, the V gene TRBV18, with 9 bases lining up with TRBD1. Germline trimming cut 3 bases from V and 6 bases from J; bases unmatched to any gene: 5. Germline V gene sequence: CDR1 KGHSH, CDR2 LQKENI. The CDR3 extends over 15 amino acids. The CDR3 DNA follows: TGTGCCAGCTCACCTACAGGGGGCGCTTCCGGGGAGCTGTTTTTT. It translates to CASSPTGGASGELFF.

The table lists this clone with a few counts. The CDR3 nucleotides are TGTGCCAGCAGTGTTGTCCTAGCGGGAGTAACAGATACGCAGTATTTT. Amino acid sequence: CASSVVLAGVTDTQYF. This chain joins TRBV2 and TRBJ2-3, with TRBD2 identical over 10 bases. This CDR3 has 16 residues. After removal of 4 bases from V and 3 bases from J, the junction contained 7 bases not matched to a gene. The germline V gene encodes CDR1 SNHLY and CDR2 FYNNEI.